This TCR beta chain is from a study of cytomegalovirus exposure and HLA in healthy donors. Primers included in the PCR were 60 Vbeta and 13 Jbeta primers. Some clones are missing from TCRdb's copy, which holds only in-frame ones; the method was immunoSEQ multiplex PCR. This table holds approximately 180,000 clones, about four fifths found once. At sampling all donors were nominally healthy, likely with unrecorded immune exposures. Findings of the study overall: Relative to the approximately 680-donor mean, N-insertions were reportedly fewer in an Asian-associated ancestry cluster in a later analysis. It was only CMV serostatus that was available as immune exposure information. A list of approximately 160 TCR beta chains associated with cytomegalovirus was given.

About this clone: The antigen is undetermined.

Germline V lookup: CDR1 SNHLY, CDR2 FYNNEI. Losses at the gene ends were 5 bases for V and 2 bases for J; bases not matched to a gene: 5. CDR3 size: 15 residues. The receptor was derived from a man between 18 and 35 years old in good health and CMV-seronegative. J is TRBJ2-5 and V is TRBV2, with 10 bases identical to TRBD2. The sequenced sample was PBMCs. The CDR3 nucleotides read TGTGCCAGCAGTCAGAATAGCGGGAGGCAAGAGACCCAGTACTTC. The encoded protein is CASSQNSGRQETQYF.